This TCR beta chain was documented in a study of OX40 agonist ivuxolimab in advanced cancers. General notes on the study: Ivuxolimab, which targeted the costimulatory receptor OX40 (CD134), was an agonistic, fully human IgG2 monoclonal antibody. Of the approximately 50 dose-escalation patients, hepatocellular carcinoma was present in approximately 20, melanoma in around 15, renal cell carcinoma in 9 and head and neck cancer in 9. The paper describes the monotherapy dose-escalation part (N of about 47 patients) of the phase I trial of ivuxolimab. Intravenous ivuxolimab was administered to patients every 2 weeks at six dose levels: 0.01, 0.1, 0.3, 1.5, 3 and 10 mg/kg. In the dose-escalation cohort, around four fifths of patients were male, and the mean age was approximately 60 years, with a range of about 20 to 79. Three dose-escalation patients achieved partial responses, one with hepatocellular carcinoma and two with cutaneous melanoma. Patients were allowed to have had prior anti-PD-1, anti-PD-L1 or anti-CTLA-4 therapy, and approximately 40% of the dose-escalation patients had been treated with checkpoint inhibitors. The point of sequencing TCRbeta in the periphery was to test whether ivuxolimab changed TCR sequence diversity and drove clonal T-cell expansion. What the authors observed across the whole study: After ivuxolimab, CD8+ T cells had more expanded clones than CD4+ T cells on average. At doses of 0.1 to 3.0 mg/kg, clonal expansion of both CD4+ and CD8+ blood T cells was observed from baseline to week 6. In the 0.1-3.0 mg/kg groups, partial responders had among the lowest normalized peripheral clonal expansion, particularly in CD8+ T cells. Low levels of normalized T-cell clonal expansion were also seen in some nonresponding patients. The antigen specificity of the clonally expanded peripheral T cells was not determined.

Genomic DNA was extracted from sorted cells for sequencing of the TCRbeta CDR3 region. The immunoSEQ Assay was used for sequencing of TCRbeta CDR3 regions. Imported from immuneACCESS, the table was reduced by TCRdb to in-frame sequences with V and J called. These copies leave out some clones; in studies compared against another copy, an unresolved V gene accounts for under half, and the cause of the remainder is not known. For this sample there are about 47,000 clones; about 85% appear just once. Around 25% of the sample rests with the top ten. Remarks on this clone: Its specific antigen is unknown. Qualities for individual bases were not recorded, and no much larger clone is one base off.

Patients with a history of autoimmune disease or receiving systemic immunosuppression were excluded from the trial. Peripheral blood for TCR sequencing was drawn from every dose cohort at baseline, at cycle 4 day 1 and at cycle 7 day 1. The samples were drawn from a first-in-human, open-label, multicenter phase I dose-escalation trial of ivuxolimab. Adults with locally advanced or metastatic head and neck squamous cell, hepatocellular, melanoma or renal cell carcinoma were enrolled in the trial. CD4+ and CD8+ T cells were sorted separately from peripheral blood before TCR sequencing. The clonotype originates from an adult with an advanced solid tumor such as melanoma, head and neck, liver or kidney cancer. The sequencing used CD4+ or CD8+ T cells sorted from blood, collected in a trial of the OX40 agonist ivuxolimab.

The bases are TGCGCCAGCAGCCTGTCTAGGTGGGACGAGCAGTACTTC. This encodes CASSLSRWDEQYF. The chain couples TRBV4-3 to TRBJ2-7, with the D segment identity uncertain. Taken from the germline V gene, the CDR1 and CDR2 loops are LGHNA and YSLEER. Spanning cysteine to phenylalanine, the CDR3 consists of 13 amino acids. This entry keeps only the CDR3 DNA: 39 bases, framed from base 1. Trimming removed 4 bases from V and 5 bases from J, leaving 12 bases between the germline ends.